The 30 T cell receptor beta chains listed next were all sequenced from one sample in a study of T cells in Graves' hyperthyroidism and ophthalmopathy. TCR beta CDR3 regions were amplified from RNA transcripts. A first-round RT-PCR of the TCR CDR3 used the HTBI primer set. MiXCR was run by TCRdb on the multiplex PCR reads, yielding one entry per CDR3 protein. The sample consists of 500,000 to 600,000 distinct CDR3 sequences, 40% to 55% of them appearing once. The material sequenced was peripheral blood or thyroid tissue (not recorded which). The origin of the receptors is an adult woman with Graves' disease, either hyperthyroidism or ophthalmopathy (not recorded which).

As DNA, the CDR3 is TGTGCCAGCAGTTTCCTGGTAGACCGTCACAAGGTCTACGAGCAGTACTTC. This sequence encodes CASSFLVDRHKVYEQYF. The chain has TRBV13 and TRBJ2-7, with D uncertain. Germline CDR1 reads PRHDT; CDR2 reads FYEKMQ (reference sequence). The CDR3 has 17 residues. Trimming took 6 bases from V and 3 from J, leaving 24 bases between them.

J is TRBJ1-4 and V is TRBV9; 8 nucleotides agree with TRBD1. Per germline, CDR1 SGDLS and CDR2 YYNGEE. There are 16 residues in the CDR3. Germline trimming cut 5 bases from V and 3 bases from J; bases unmatched to any gene: 9. Here the CDR3 reads CASSFRPGQANEKLFF. CDR3 DNA: TGTGCCAGCAGTTTCCGTCCGGGACAGGCTAATGAAAAACTGTTTTTT.

The chain recombines TRBV20-1 with TRBJ2-3, with 11 bases aligning to TRBD1. Germline CDR1 is DFQATT and CDR2 is SNEGSKA (reference sequence). This CDR3 has 14 residues. The V segment lost 4 bases and the J segment 3 bases; nucleotides outside the gene matches: 3. The CDR3 sequence: CSATDRGRTDTQYF. The CDR3 DNA follows: TGCAGTGCTACGGACAGGGGGCGAACAGATACGCAGTATTTT.

The chain uses TRBV15 and TRBJ2-5, with a weak D call TRBD2 (7 bases). Germline CDR1 LNHNV, CDR2 YYDKDF (reference sequence). The CDR3 covers 13 residues. Trimming pared 4 bases from V and 5 bases from J, leaving 11 bases between. The CDR3 DNA follows: TGTGCCACCAGCAAAGGGGGAGGGGAGACCCAGTACTTC. Translating gives CATSKGGGETQYF.

CDR3 nucleotide sequence: TGTGCCAGCAGTTGGCCGGGACAGGTCGGAAGCAATCAGCCCCAGCATTTT. This codes for CASSWPGQVGSNQPQHF. The chain has TRBV2 and TRBJ1-5; TRBD1 aligns across 8 bases. V shed 5 bases, J shed 1 base, and the junction held 10 bases outside the gene matches. Germline CDR1 is SNHLY and CDR2 is FYNNEI. The CDR3 contains 17 residues.

This clonotype has ten or more counts. J is TRBJ1-5 and V is TRBV19; no definite D call. The CDR3 totals 16 residues. Germline CDR1 is LNHDA and CDR2 is SQIVND (reference sequence). With 3 bases removed from V and 1 base from J, the gap between germline ends came to 13 bases. CDR3 loop: CASSISGYVSNQPQHF. DNA for the CDR3: TGTGCCAGTAGTATCTCGGGGTATGTGAGCAATCAGCCCCAGCATTTT.

This clonotype has just a few counts. The chain joins TRBV15 to TRBJ2-5, with 8 bases matching TRBD1. The CDR3 runs to 15 residues. The V gene end was trimmed by 1 base and the J gene end by 6 bases; junction bases not matched to a gene: 7. From germline, CDR1 is LNHNV and CDR2 YYDKDF (reference sequence). This chain's CDR3 is CATSRGTGIMKTQYF. DNA of the CDR3: TGTGCCACCAGCAGAGGGACAGGGATCATGAAGACCCAGTACTTC.

V usage is TRBV10-1 and J usage is TRBJ2-7; D might be TRBD1 (5 bases). The CDR3 runs to 13 residues. Germline V gene data show CDR1 as WNHNN and CDR2 as SYGVQD (reference sequence). Deletions cut 5 bases from V and 2 bases from J, with 10 bases between. The CDR3 spells CASSPGNTYEQYF. The CDR3 bases are TGCGCCAGCAGTCCAGGGAACACCTACGAGCAGTACTTC.

Here the CDR3 reads CASTRAPTAGQETQYF. Written as DNA, the CDR3 is TGTGCCAGCACCAGGGCCCCCACGGCAGGGCAAGAGACCCAGTACTTC. The V and J genes are TRBV2 and TRBJ2-5; possibly TRBD1 for D (5 bases). Germline-derived CDR1 and CDR2 are SNHLY and FYNNEI. The CDR3 is made up of 16 amino acids. Deletions cut 7 bases from V and 2 bases from J, with 20 bases between. Based on the CDR3 plus reference TRBV2 and TRBJ2-5, the full variable domain is EPEVTQTPSHQVTQMGQEVILRCVPISNHLYFYWYRQILGQKVEFLVSFYNNEISEKSEIFDDQFSVERPDGSNFTLKIRSTKLEDSAMYFCASTRAPTAGQETQYFGPGTRLLVL.

The chain employs TRBV12-3 or TRBV12-4 and TRBJ1-5; 7 positions agree with TRBD1. V trimming: 5 bases; J trimming: 6 bases; junction bases outside the gene matches: 7. There are 14 residues in the CDR3. The CDR3 sequence: CASSPRGGSQPQHF. The CDR3 DNA reads as TGTGCCAGCAGTCCCAGGGGGGGGAGTCAGCCCCAGCATTTT.

This clonotype came up a few times. The chain is built from TRBV4-3 and TRBJ2-2; 7 positions match TRBD1. With V trimmed by 3 bases and J by 1 base, 8 bases remained unmatched. CDR1 is LGHNA and CDR2 is YSLEER in the germline V gene. This CDR3 contains 17 residues. The DNA for the CDR3 is TGCGCCAGCAGCCATTTACCGGGACAGCTGAACACCGGGGAGCTGTTTTTT. This gives the protein CASSHLPGQLNTGELFF.

J is TRBJ1-6 and V is TRBV20-1; D call uncertain. CDR1 and CDR2 (germline): DFQATT, SNEGSKA (reference sequence). The CDR3 has 14 residues. V gave up 5 bases and J gave up 10 bases, with 18 bases separating them. Here the CDR3 DNA reads TGCAGTGCTCCGGTAGGCGGTGAATGGTCACCCCTCCACTTT. Its protein product is CSAPVGGEWSPLHF.

This clonotype was recorded at least ten times. The genes are TRBV5-8 and TRBJ1-2; D not certain. CDR3 length: 13 residues. Germline CDR1 and CDR2: SGHTS and YDEGEE. Trimming left V 1 base short and J 2 bases short, with 6 bases between. CDR3 in DNA: TGTGCCAGCAGCTTGTTAGGGAACTATGGCTACACCTTC. Protein sequence: CASSLLGNYGYTF.

The chain joins TRBV7-3 to TRBJ1-5; 7 nucleotides match TRBD1. Germline CDR1 and CDR2: SGHTA and FQGTGA. The CDR3 has 13 residues. V was pared by 7 bases and J by 11 bases, with 11 bases of the junction left unmatched. CDR3 residues: CASILDRAETQHF. For the CDR3, the DNA is TGTGCCAGCATCCTAGACAGGGCCGAGACCCAGCATTTT.

Concerning this clonotype: At one of its ends the junction is not consistent with the germline gene, which may arise from a read error. This chain joins TRBV11-2 and TRBJ1-2; 7 bases are shared with TRBD1. Germline V gene sequence: CDR1 SGHAT, CDR2 FQNNGV. The CDR3 sequence is 15 residues long. The CDR3 spells CAGSLEGTANYGYTF. The CDR3 region has the DNA TGTGCCGGCAGTCTGGAGGGGACAGCTAACTATGGCTACACCTTC.

The chain employs TRBV5-4 and TRBJ1-1, with 8 bases lining up with TRBD1. This CDR3 spans 14 amino acids. CDR1 is SGHNT, CDR2 YYREEE, per germline (reference sequence). V trimming: 4 bases; J trimming: 3 bases; junction bases outside the gene matches: 5. The CDR3 nucleotides read TGTGCCAGCAGCAGACAGGACAGGGACACTGAAGCTTTCTTT. It yields the protein CASSRQDRDTEAFF.

The genes are TRBV20-1 and TRBJ2-5; maybe TRBD2 (6 bases). The length of the CDR3 is 12 residues. Germline V CDR1 and CDR2: DFQATT, SNEGSKA (reference sequence). The CDR3 spells CSKGRGGETQYF. As DNA, the CDR3 is TGCAGCAAGGGGCGGGGCGGGGAGACCCAGTACTTC.

This clonotype appeared many times. The chain uses TRBV28 and TRBJ1-1, with D unresolved. Germline V CDR1 and CDR2: MDHEN, SYDVKM. V was clipped by 10 bases and J by 5 bases, with 8 bases between them. The CDR3 has 10 residues. Written as DNA, the CDR3 is TGTGCCACCACGCGAACTGAAGCTTTCTTT. Residues: CATTRTEAFF.

This clonotype was observed at least ten times. CDR3 loop: CSAKQHWTVGNTIYF. The CDR3 nucleotides read TGCAGTGCTAAACAACACTGGACAGTTGGAAACACCATATATTTT. The V call is TRBV20-1, the J call TRBJ1-3; tentatively, D is TRBD1 (6 bases). The CDR3 length is 15 residues. V shed 4 bases and J shed 3 bases, with 16 bases lying between them. CDR1 is DFQATT and CDR2 is SNEGSKA in the germline V gene (reference sequence).

The chain combines TRBV7-9 with TRBJ1-2; 7 nucleotides match TRBD1. Trimming cost V 5 bases and J 5 bases; bases outside gene matches: 11. Germline V gives CDR1 SEHNR, CDR2 FQNEAQ (reference sequence). The CDR3 runs 15 residues. CDR3 nucleotides: TGTGCCAGCAGCCCTCAGGACAGGCCGAATTATGGCTACACCTTC. Encoded protein: CASSPQDRPNYGYTF. The complete variable domain, with remaining parts taken from reference TRBV7-9 and TRBJ1-2, reads DTGVSQNPRHKITKRGQNVTFRCDPISEHNRLYWYRQTLGQGPEFLTYFQNEAQLEKSRLLSDRFSAERPKGSFSTLEIQRTEQGDSAMYLCASSPQDRPNYGYTFGSGTRLTVV.

In its sample, this clonotype was seen a few times. The J gene is TRBJ1-5, the V gene TRBV10-3, with D hard to call. The germline V gene encodes CDR1 ENHRY and CDR2 SYGVKD. Between the trimmed V and J ends, which lost 5 bases and 7 bases, there was a span of 12 bases. The CDR3 extends over 13 amino acids. CDR3 coding DNA: TGTGCCATCAGTTTAGGAGAAAACCAGCCCCAGCATTTT. It yields the protein CAISLGENQPQHF.

The V and J genes are TRBV7-6 and TRBJ1-1, with 8 bases fitting TRBD1. Trimming cost V 0 bases and J 2 bases; bases outside gene matches: 5. Germline lookup yields CDR1 SGHVS and CDR2 FNYEAQ. The CDR3 totals 16 residues. The CDR3, as DNA: TGTGCCAGCAGCTTAGCCGGGACAGGAAGAAACACTGAAGCTTTCTTT. Translated: CASSLAGTGRNTEAFF.

This clonotype showed up many times. The CDR3 nucleotides are TGCAGTGCTCCGACAGGGGTCGGGACACCCCTCCACTTT. It is translated as CSAPTGVGTPLHF. The chain links TRBV20-1 to TRBJ1-6, with 8 bases matching TRBD1. The ends lost 5 bases at V and 11 bases at J; junction bases unmatched: 8. The germline V gene has CDR1 DFQATT and CDR2 SNEGSKA (reference sequence). The CDR3 has 13 residues.

The chain employs TRBV7-2 and TRBJ2-5, with 10 bases that match TRBD2. With V trimmed by 8 bases and J by 1 base, 7 bases remained unmatched. The V gene's germline CDR1 is SGHTA and CDR2 FQGNSA. The CDR3 covers 15 residues. The CDR3 protein is CASGGSGRFQETQYF. The CDR3, as DNA: TGTGCCAGCGGGGGTAGCGGGAGGTTCCAAGAGACCCAGTACTTC.

The chain employs TRBV6-2 or TRBV6-3 and TRBJ2-3, with 10 bases matching TRBD2. Germline trimming cut 7 bases from V and 9 bases from J; bases unmatched to any gene: 4. Germline lookup yields CDR1 MNHEY and CDR2 SVGEGT. The CDR3 sequence is 12 residues long. The chain's CDR3 is CASTLAGDTQYF. The CDR3 nucleotides are TGTGCCAGCACTCTAGCGGGAGACACGCAGTATTTT.

The chain joins TRBV7-2 to TRBJ2-7; TRBD2 matches 8 bases. Germline values: CDR1 SGHTA, CDR2 FQGNSA. Trimming removed 3 bases from V and 6 bases from J; junction bases left unmatched: 7. The CDR3 totals 14 residues. The CDR3 is CASSFEPGGVEQYF. CDR3 nucleotides: TGTGCCAGCAGCTTCGAACCGGGAGGGGTCGAGCAGTACTTC.

CDR3 in DNA: TGTGCCAGCAGCTCACAGGACCGTGGCACTGAAGCTTTCTTT. Translated, it gives CASSSQDRGTEAFF. The chain carries TRBV11-2 and TRBJ1-1; TRBD1 might be the D (5 bases). V gave up 4 bases and J gave up 4 bases, with 13 bases separating them. The CDR3 contains 14 residues. CDR1 is SGHAT and CDR2 is FQNNGV in the germline V gene.

Details on this clonotype: With a much larger clone just one base away, this may be a read error. The rearrangement links TRBV7-9 to TRBJ2-5; possibly TRBD1 for D (6 bases). The CDR3 sequence is 14 residues long. Germline loops: CDR1 SEHNR, CDR2 FQNEAQ (reference sequence). V dropped 5 bases and J dropped 1 base, with 11 bases sitting between them. CDR3 nucleotides: TGTGCCAGCAGCCCCCAACAGGGCCAAGAGACCCAGTACTTC. Residues: CASSPQQGQETQYF.

This clonotype was picked up many times. The chain recombines TRBV14 with TRBJ1-4, with D maybe TRBD1 (6 bases). This CDR3 has 16 amino acids. CDR1 and CDR2 from the germline V gene are SGHDN and FVKESK. V was pared by 2 bases and J by 0 bases, with 10 bases between. This CDR3 is CASSQITGTTNEKLFF. The CDR3 region has the DNA TGTGCCAGCAGCCAAATCACAGGGACAACTAATGAAAAACTGTTTTTT.

This clonotype was detected once. This chain uses TRBV7-2 with TRBJ2-2; 11 bases align to TRBD2. The CDR3 is 20 amino acids. The J segment lost 1 base and the V segment lost 1 base, leaving 11 bases of the junction unmatched. CDR1 and CDR2 (germline): SGHTA, FQGNSA. CDR3 DNA sequence: TGTGCCAGCAGCTTAGGCCCTTTAGCGGGAGGGCCGAGGAACACCGGGGAGCTGTTTTTT. Its protein product is CASSLGPLAGGPRNTGELFF. Complete variable domain (other parts from reference TRBV7-2 and TRBJ2-2): GAGVSQSPSNKVTEKGKDVELRCDPISGHTALYWYRQSLGQGLEFLIYFQGNSAPDKSGLPSDRFSAERTGGSVSTLTIQRTQQEDSAVYLCASSLGPLAGGPRNTGELFFGEGSRLTVL.